These 11 T cell receptor beta chains were all obtained from the same sample, sequenced in a study of T-cell reconstitution after alpha-beta-depleted transplantation in children. Study-wide results and caveats: The main origin of T-cell counts and diversity one year after transplant was newly produced T cells.

The authors prepared the TCRbeta library with unique molecular identifiers. TCRdb itself ran the PCR reads through MiXCR, one entry per CDR3 protein. The profile shows about 300,000 distinct CDR3 sequences, over 7.5% of them singletons. Which antigens these TCRs recognize remains unknown. This specimen was peripheral blood, taken 360 days after TCRalphabeta/CD19-depleted stem cell transplant. These receptors all come from a female patient aged 2-10 years who had a stem cell transplant for Fanconi anemia, so the T cells may come from the graft donor.

The table lists this clonotype with a few counts. This chain uses TRBV5-1 with TRBJ1-3; no reliable D call. There are 16 residues in the CDR3. Trimming took 2 bases from V and 0 from J, leaving 12 bases between them. Germline-derived CDR1 and CDR2 are SGHRS and YFSETQ. In DNA form, the CDR3 reads TGCGCCAGCAGCTTAGAATCCTCGAGCTCTGGAAACACCATATATTTT. Protein: CASSLESSSSGNTIYF.

This clonotype turned up a few times. The V gene is TRBV12-3 or TRBV12-4, the J gene TRBJ2-1; perhaps TRBD2 as D (7 bases). V was cut by 6 bases and J by 8 bases, with 17 bases left in between. The CDR3 runs to 14 residues. The CDR3 protein is CASSPPRGAHEQFF. As DNA, the CDR3 is TGTGCCAGCAGCCCCCCTCGGGGGGCCCATGAGCAGTTCTTC.

The sample holds a few counts of this clonotype. The chain is built from TRBV5-1 and TRBJ1-4; D gene unclear. Germline CDR1 is SGHRS and CDR2 is YFSETQ. V was cut by 4 bases and J by 6 bases, with 13 bases left in between. There are 14 residues in the CDR3. The CDR3 DNA reads TGCGCCAGCAGCCCTCATATCCGTCATGAAAAACTGTTTTTT. Amino acids: CASSPHIRHEKLFF. Drawing the rest from reference TRBV5-1 and TRBJ1-4, the complete variable domain is KAGVTQTPRYLIKTRGQQVTLSCSPISGHRSVSWYQQTPGQGLQFLFEYFSETQRNKGNFPGRFSGRQFSNSRSEMNVSTLELGDSALYLCASSPHIRHEKLFFGSGTQLSVL.

The CDR3 is CASSKQTMSNQPQHF. The CDR3 DNA follows: TGTGCCAGCAGCAAACAGACGATGAGCAATCAGCCCCAGCATTTT. This chain links TRBV21-1 with TRBJ1-5. TRBV21-1 is shown as a pseudogene. The CDR3 is 15 amino acids.

The chain carries TRBV15 and TRBJ1-4; D gene unclear. Trimming shortened V by 5 bases and J by 4 bases, and 8 bases separated the two germline ends. Germline values: CDR1 LNHNV, CDR2 YYDKDF (reference sequence). This CDR3 contains 13 residues. As DNA, the CDR3 is TGTGCCACCAGCCTCAGCCTTAATGAAAAACTGTTTTTT. This gives the protein CATSLSLNEKLFF.

In this sample, this clonotype turned up many times. This chain joins TRBV29-1 and TRBJ2-3; tentatively, D is TRBD1 or TRBD2 (5 bases each). The V end lost 2 bases, the J end lost 5 bases, and 14 bases lay between the germline ends. CDR1 and CDR2 (germline): SQVTM, ANQGSEA. The CDR3 loop spans 14 amino acids. CDR3 residues: CSVERGAAGDTQYF. The CDR3 DNA reads TGCAGCGTTGAAAGGGGAGCTGCGGGAGATACGCAGTATTTT.

This clonotype was recorded a few times. V is TRBV5-1 and J is TRBJ2-3, with 8 bases identical to TRBD2. The CDR3 is 16 residues long. Germline CDR1 reads SGHRS; CDR2 reads YFSETQ. Germline trimming cut 0 bases from V and 2 bases from J; bases unmatched to any gene: 5. The chain's CDR3 is CASSLARGGYTDTQYF. CDR3 DNA: TGCGCCAGCAGCTTGGCCCGCGGGGGGTACACAGATACGCAGTATTTT.

Notes on this clonotype: Given a much more abundant clone one base away, this may be a read error. The J gene is TRBJ2-1, the V gene TRBV11-1; D perhaps matches TRBD2 (6 bases). CDR3 length: 19 amino acids. Germline-derived CDR1 and CDR2 are SGHAT and FQDESV (reference sequence). CDR3 nucleotide sequence: TGTGCCAGCAGCTTAGAAGGGGCGGGAAGCACAAGCTCCTACAATGAGCCGTTCTTC. Amino acid sequence: CASSLEGAGSTSSYNEPFF.

Comment on this clonotype: A much larger clone lies one base from this, so it may be a read error. The chain carries TRBV20-1 and TRBJ2-5, with D perhaps matching TRBD2 (7 bases). The length of the CDR3 is 17 residues. Germline CDR1 DFQATT, CDR2 SNEGSKA (reference sequence). The CDR3 here is CCARGWTGGLQGETQYF. The CDR3 DNA sequence: TGCTGTGCTAGGGGCTGGACGGGGGGATTACAGGGAGAGACCCAGTACTTC.

This clonotype was observed a few times. DNA of the CDR3: TGCGCCAGCAGCTTGGAGTCGGTGGGCACTGGCTACACCTTC. It is translated as CASSLESVGTGYTF. The gene calls are TRBV5-1 and TRBJ1-2; D unclear. The CDR3 length is 14 residues. CDR1 and CDR2 (germline): SGHRS, YFSETQ. Trimming removed 0 bases at V and 7 bases at J, with 13 bases between.

This clonotype was seen ten or more times. The gene calls are TRBV4-3 and TRBJ1-5; the D gene is possibly TRBD1 (5 bases). The CDR3 length is 13 residues. V lost 1 base and J lost 9, with 10 bases in between. Germline-derived CDR1 and CDR2 are LGHNA and YSLEER. This CDR3 reads CASSQGGMGPQHF. The CDR3, as DNA: TGCGCCAGCAGCCAAGGGGGGATGGGGCCCCAGCATTTT.